A few counts support the clone carrying this T cell receptor beta chain. Its antigen remains unidentified. The immunoSEQ assay was version 4, run in survey mode. The assay was immunoSEQ multiplex PCR, and TCRdb's table has in-frame clones only and misses some. In the table there are 40,000 or so clones, about 90% of which are singletons. This specimen comes from a study of persistence of HIV-infected CD4 T cells. Nonspecific anti-CD3/anti-CD28 bead stimulation represents the broad CD4+ T cell repertoire. CD4+ T cells upregulating both CD40 ligand and CD69 were sorted as responding cells. Suppressive ART was started during chronic HIV-1 infection in these adults. Germline V gives CDR1 LGHDT, CDR2 YNNKEL (reference sequence). The J segment lost 7 bases and the V segment lost 4 bases, leaving 3 bases of the junction unmatched. The CDR3 totals 12 residues.

The clonotype originates from an adult man with HIV who was CMV-seropositive. The sequences come from CD4+ T cells sorted from PBMCs after approximately 19-hour stimulation, collected from a patient who received antiretroviral therapy. The V call is TRBV3-1 (or the pseudogene TRBV3-2), the J call TRBJ2-7; 8 nucleotides match TRBD1. The DNA for the CDR3 is TGTGCCAGCAGCCCTCAGGGGGCTGAGCAGTACTTC. It codes for CASSPQGAEQYF.